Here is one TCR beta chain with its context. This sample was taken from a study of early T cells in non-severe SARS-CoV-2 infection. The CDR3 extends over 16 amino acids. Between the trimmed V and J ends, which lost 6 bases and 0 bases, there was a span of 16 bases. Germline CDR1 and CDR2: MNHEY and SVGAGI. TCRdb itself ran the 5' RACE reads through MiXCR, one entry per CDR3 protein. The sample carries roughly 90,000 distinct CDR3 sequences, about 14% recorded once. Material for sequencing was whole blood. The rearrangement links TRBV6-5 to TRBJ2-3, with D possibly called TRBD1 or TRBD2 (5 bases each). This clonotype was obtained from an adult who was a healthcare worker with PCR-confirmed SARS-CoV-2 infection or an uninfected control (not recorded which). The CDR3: CASSPGTPYSTDTQYF. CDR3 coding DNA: TGTGCCAGCAGCCCCGGGACCCCCTATAGCACAGATACGCAGTATTTT.